This T cell receptor (beta chain) was sequenced in a study of shared clonotypes between healthy human individuals. Overall study context: The donor group consisted of two women and three men, aged 18 to 49. CD4 naive cells filled three plates per donor, CD4 memory three, CD8 naive two and CD8 memory one.

As regards this clone: Its antigen remains unknown.

Findings and caveats of the study: Compared with clonotypes that all four donors shared, non-shared clonotypes had lower generation probabilities.

Clones were sequenced by immunoSEQ multiplex PCR, and TCRdb holds only the in-frame ones, with some missing. The table records 2 million to 3 million clones, over 85% of them present only once. Germline V gene data show CDR1 as SGHVS and CDR2 as FQNEAQ. The CDR3 extends over 13 amino acids. Trimming removed 6 bases from V and 8 bases from J, with 16 bases in between. The sequencing sample was made of naive CD4+ T cells from PBMCs. The subset: CD45RA+ positively selected. This chain connects TRBV7-8 to TRBJ1-1; no clear D. The origin of this receptor is a man aged 18 to 29 in good health. Some clones in this sample may be carry-over from other donors' samples. CDR3 in amino acids: CASRHPPTAEAFF. The CDR3 nucleotides are TGTGCCAGCAGGCATCCCCCCACAGCAGAAGCTTTCTTT.